The T cell receptor beta chain under discussion was sequenced for a study of blood T cell repertoires in COVID-19 (TCRdb year 2020). In the study overall: Samples covering the acute and convalescent phases of COVID-19 were provided by collaborators in the United States, Italy and Spain. The repertoires were made available in a free public database intended to serve as a resource for research on the immune response to SARS-CoV-2. Where HLA class I and class II types were available, the types were taken from metadata supplied by the sample provider, not from assay-based typing. Sample metadata almost always included a de-identified subject ID, COVID-19 status, age in years and sex. The samples were drawn from two sources: the first 160 participants of the ongoing ImmuneRACE study, and 1,200 or so subjects contributed by 6 global collaborators. Subjects who had been exposed to COVID-19, were actively infected with it, or had recovered from it provided the deeply sampled blood TCRbeta repertoires that made up the dataset. The material from the prospective study consisted of cDNA or gDNA derived from T cells, B-cell-depleted T cells, or PBMCs.

The immunoSEQ Assay, a bias-controlled multiplex PCR, was used to amplify TCRbeta CDR3 regions from genomic DNA. Turning to the authors' computational methods: Nucleated cell counts per sample were estimated from amplification of reference gene primers within the assay. Sequence reads were collapsed and filtered to measure the absolute abundance of every unique TCRbeta CDR3 rearrangement. For each sample, productive Simpson clonality was calculated as the square root of Simpson's diversity index across productive rearrangements. TCRdb's version of the immuneACCESS table is confined to in-frame rearrangements and falls short of the full clone set. An unresolved V gene accounts for under half of the shortfall where checked; the remainder is of unknown origin. V and J calls and clone size are given by that table; D and trimming were obtained from the DNA. Recorded for this sample are about 250,000 clones; roughly 80% of them occurred a single time. About 5% of the sample goes to the ten largest clones.

Participants in the prospective study were aged roughly 18 to 100 years, lived in some 24 United States geographic areas, and enrolled through a virtual design. In the prospective study, cohorts were assigned on the basis of participant-reported clinical history obtained from a screening survey and a study questionnaire. A participant counted as exposed if, within 2 weeks of entering the study, that participant had been in contact with someone who had a PCR-confirmed or clinician-diagnosed COVID-19 case. Mobile phlebotomists in the prospective study collected whole blood, serum and a nasopharyngeal or oropharyngeal swab from every participant. Additional blood draws and questionnaires over an approximately two-month period could optionally be provided by prospective study participants. Blood samples from the prospective study were shipped frozen or at room temperature prior to DNA extraction. Turning to this clone: It lacks a known antigen. No base quality values were provided; no much bigger clone lies one nucleotide off.

The CDR3, from cysteine to phenylalanine, totals 15 residues. The sequence is cut down to CDR3 DNA, 45 bases in frame from base 1. Taken from the germline V gene (reference sequence), the CDR1 and CDR2 loops are LGHDT and YNNKEL. V lost 4 bases and J lost 0 bases; the stretch between them is 12 bases long. Points the paper makes about the study in general: Clinical and demographic metadata were provided uncurated, with the amount varying by source and participant.

The sequence was collected from a middle-aged man who had been exposed to COVID-19. The sequence is built from TRBV3-1 (or the pseudogene TRBV3-2) and TRBJ1-1; the D gene cannot be named for sure. Sample: PBMCs or T cells enriched from blood (not recorded which). The DNA sequence is as follows: TGTGCCAGCAGCCCATCGGGTCAATTGAACACTGAAGCTTTCTTT. It translates to CASSPSGQLNTEAFF.